This note documents a single T cell receptor beta chain sequence. Its antigen is undetermined. Stimulation used approximately 10 ug/mL lysate from CMV-infected fibroblasts. CD40L/CD69 double-negative CD45RO-high memory CD4+ T cells were collected. Stimulated PBMCs had first been depleted of CD8+ T cells. This was the immunoSEQ version 4 assay in survey mode. TCRdb's table, derived via immunoSEQ multiplex PCR, lists solely in-frame clones and lacks some. The sample holds over 25,000 clones; roughly 80% are singletons and the top ten take 0.86%. The sample originates from a study of persistence of HIV-infected CD4 T cells. Study background: Isolated cells were CMV- and HIV-1 Gag-responding CD4+ T cells. Up to roughly 180 mL blood was drawn at multiple time points; a couple of donors had single-time leukapheresis.

This sequence was found in an adult man with HIV who was CMV-seropositive. Sequences were derived from CD4+ T cells sorted from PBMCs after approximately 20-hour stimulation, sampled from a patient who received antiretroviral therapy.

DNA for the CDR3: TGTGCCAGCAGCCATGGGTTTGAAGCTTTCTTT. This encodes CASSHGFEAFF. The chain couples TRBV3-1 (or the pseudogene TRBV3-2) to TRBJ1-1, with D uncertain. Germline assignment: CDR1 LGHDT and CDR2 YNNKEL (reference sequence). CDR3 length: 11 amino acids. The germline V and J ends were trimmed by 3 bases and 7 bases, with 6 bases remaining between them.